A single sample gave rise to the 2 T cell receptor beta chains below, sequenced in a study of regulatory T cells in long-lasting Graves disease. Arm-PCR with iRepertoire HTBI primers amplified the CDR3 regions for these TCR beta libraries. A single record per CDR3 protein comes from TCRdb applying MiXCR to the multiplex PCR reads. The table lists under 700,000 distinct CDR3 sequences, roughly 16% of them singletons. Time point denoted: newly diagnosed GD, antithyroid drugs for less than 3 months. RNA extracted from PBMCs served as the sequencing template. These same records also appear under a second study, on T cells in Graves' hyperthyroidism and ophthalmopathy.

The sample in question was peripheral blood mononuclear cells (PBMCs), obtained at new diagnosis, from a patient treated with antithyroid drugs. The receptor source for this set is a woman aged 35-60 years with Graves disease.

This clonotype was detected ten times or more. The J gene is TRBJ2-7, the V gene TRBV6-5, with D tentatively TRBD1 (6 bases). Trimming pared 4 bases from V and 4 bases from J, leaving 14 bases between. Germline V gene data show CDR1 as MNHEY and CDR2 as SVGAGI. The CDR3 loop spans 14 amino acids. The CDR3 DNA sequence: TGTGCCAGCAGTTCCTACGGCAGGGGTTACGAGCAGTACTTC. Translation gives CASSSYGRGYEQYF.

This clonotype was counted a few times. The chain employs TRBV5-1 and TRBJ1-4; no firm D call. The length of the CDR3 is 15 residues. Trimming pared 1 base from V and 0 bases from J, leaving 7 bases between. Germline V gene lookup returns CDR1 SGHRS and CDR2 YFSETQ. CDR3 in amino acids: CASSLLGTTNEKLFF. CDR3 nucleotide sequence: TGCGCCAGCAGCTTGTTAGGAACAACTAATGAAAAACTGTTTTTT.